One and the same sample provided the 20 T cell receptor beta chains below, sequenced in a study of blood T cell repertoires in COVID-19. Clones were read by immunoSEQ multiplex PCR, and TCRdb kept only the in-frame ones, dropping some. Of 200,000 to 250,000 clones in the sample, around 82% were seen once. The sequenced material came from peripheral blood. The receptors shown here come from a human donor in a cohort sampled during active COVID-19.

This chain connects TRBV6-5 to TRBJ1-5, with D possibly TRBD1 on 6 matching bases. The CDR3 loop spans 14 amino acids. Per germline, CDR1 MNHEY and CDR2 SVGAGI. The V gene lost 6 bases and the J gene lost 0 bases, with 9 bases spanning the gap. The chain's CDR3 is CASSQGPSNQPQHF. The CDR3 DNA follows: TGTGCCAGCAGCCAGGGGCCTAGCAATCAGCCCCAGCATTTT.

The J gene is TRBJ1-1, the V gene TRBV28; D uncertain. Per germline, CDR1 MDHEN and CDR2 SYDVKM. The CDR3 consists of 14 residues. V was clipped by 6 bases and J by 5 bases, with 16 bases between them. The CDR3 DNA follows: TGTGCCAGCAGGCCGCCTCGAGTATGGACTGAAGCTTTCTTT. Translated, it gives CASRPPRVWTEAFF.

In DNA form, the CDR3 reads TGTGCCAGCAGTTTGACAGGGGGTAGCGAGCAGTACTTC. Amino acid sequence: CASSLTGGSEQYF. The genes are TRBV12-3 or TRBV12-4 and TRBJ2-7, with TRBD1 matching over 9 bases. V shed 3 bases, J shed 6 bases, and the junction held 3 bases outside the gene matches. The CDR3 runs 13 residues.

V is TRBV11-2 and J is TRBJ1-1; D unresolved. Trimming removed 0 bases from V and 4 bases from J, with 6 bases in between. CDR1 SGHAT and CDR2 FQNNGV come from the germline V gene. This CDR3 contains 13 residues. DNA for the CDR3: TGTGCCAGCAGCTTAGATGTGAGCACTGAAGCTTTCTTT. This translates into CASSLDVSTEAFF.

The chain links TRBV5-4 to TRBJ2-6, with D tentatively TRBD2 (6 bases). CDR1 and CDR2 (germline): SGHNT, YYREEE (reference sequence). The CDR3 covers 15 residues. The germline V and J ends were trimmed by 4 bases and 1 base, with 9 bases remaining between them. Here the CDR3 reads CASSPEGSGANVLTF. The CDR3 nucleotides are TGTGCCAGCAGCCCGGAGGGTTCTGGGGCCAACGTCCTGACTTTC.

The CDR3 DNA reads TGTGCCAGCAGTTACTCAGTCGAGGGGGCAGGTGAAGCTTTCTTT. Its translation is CASSYSVEGAGEAFF. J is TRBJ1-1 and V is TRBV6-5; TRBD1 agrees at 7 bases. The CDR3 is 15 residues long. Trimming at V came to 0 bases and at J to 7 bases, leaving 8 bases not matched to a gene. Germline V gene data show CDR1 as MNHEY and CDR2 as SVGAGI.

This clone was picked up a small number of times. V usage is TRBV7-2 and J usage is TRBJ1-4; D might be TRBD1 (5 bases). In germline, CDR1 is SGHTA, CDR2 FQGNSA. Trimming removed 4 bases from V and 4 bases from J, with 13 bases in between. The CDR3 extends over 15 amino acids. Here the CDR3 DNA reads TGTGCCAGCAGCTCCGGGGGGGAAATTAATGAAAAACTGTTTTTT. Residues: CASSSGGEINEKLFF.

The chain uses TRBV24-1 and TRBJ1-5; 8 bases map to TRBD1. CDR1 KGHDR and CDR2 SFDVKD come from the germline V gene. J gave up 6 bases and V 7 bases, and 4 bases lay outside the gene matches. The CDR3 is made up of 13 amino acids. CDR3 DNA: TGTGCCACCAGCCAGGGGGCAGTTCAGCCCCAGCATTTT. Translating it yields CATSQGAVQPQHF.

The V and J genes are TRBV29-1 and TRBJ1-1, with D unresolved. V was shortened by 5 bases and J by 0 bases, with 4 bases between the two germline ends. Germline V gives CDR1 SQVTM, CDR2 ANQGSEA. CDR3 length: 11 residues. The CDR3 sequence: CSVRVNTEAFF. The CDR3 DNA is TGCAGCGTTCGAGTGAACACTGAAGCTTTCTTT.

This chain uses TRBV27 with TRBJ2-5, with 7 nucleotides matching TRBD2. The trim removed 5 bases at V and 5 bases at J, leaving 11 bases unmatched. Germline CDR1 and CDR2: MNHEY and SMNVEV (reference sequence). The CDR3 is made up of 15 amino acids. The CDR3 DNA follows: TGTGCCAGCAGTGGGCGGGGCGGGAGCGTCGAGACCCAGTACTTC. Its translation: CASSGRGGSVETQYF.

The chain uses TRBV27 and TRBJ1-4; no firm D call. This CDR3 has 14 residues. Germline lookup yields CDR1 MNHEY and CDR2 SMNVEV (reference sequence). Trimming left V 3 bases short and J 8 bases short, with 13 bases between. Here the CDR3 DNA reads TGTGCCAGCAGTTTCACCCGGTCACGGGAAAAACTGTTTTTT. It is translated as CASSFTRSREKLFF.

V is TRBV18 and J is TRBJ1-6; 10 bases line up with TRBD1. The CDR3 is 17 amino acids. In germline, CDR1 is KGHSH, CDR2 LQKENI. Unmatched junction bases numbered 13, after V lost 4 bases and J lost 10 bases. CDR3 sequence: CASSRYAGTGESSPLHF. CDR3 sequence (DNA): TGTGCCAGCTCACGATACGCCGGGACAGGGGAGAGCTCACCCCTCCACTTT.

The V gene is TRBV6-2 or TRBV6-3, the J gene TRBJ1-1, with unresolved D. V dropped 5 bases and J dropped 1 base, with 11 bases sitting between them. There are 14 residues in the CDR3. In germline, CDR1 is MNHEY, CDR2 SVGEGT. CDR3 protein: CASSLFNSNTEAFF. The CDR3 bases are TGTGCCAGCAGTCTTTTTAATTCGAACACTGAAGCTTTCTTT.

The rearrangement links TRBV18 to TRBJ2-5, with TRBD2 as a possible D gene (5 bases). Trimming took 6 bases from V and 5 from J, leaving 19 bases between them. The CDR3 covers 15 residues. Germline CDR1 KGHSH, CDR2 LQKENI. DNA of the CDR3: TGTGCCAGCTCCCTAGGAGGAGCCATAGGGGAGACCCAGTACTTC. It codes for CASSLGGAIGETQYF.

The chain is built from TRBV3-1 (or the pseudogene TRBV3-2) and TRBJ2-2; D call uncertain. The V end lost 0 bases, the J end lost 1 base, and 15 bases lay between the germline ends. Germline assignment: CDR1 LGHDT and CDR2 YNNKEL (reference sequence). CDR3 length equals 18 residues. The CDR3 protein is CASSQELGLLENTGELFF. The CDR3 nucleotides are TGTGCCAGCAGCCAAGAACTTGGTCTACTCGAGAACACCGGGGAGCTGTTTTTT.

V is TRBV19 and J is TRBJ2-7, with 8 bases identical to TRBD1. Germline V lookup: CDR1 LNHDA, CDR2 SQIVND (reference sequence). The ends lost 5 bases at V and 5 bases at J; junction bases unmatched: 8. CDR3 length: 14 residues. CDR3 coding DNA: TGTGCCAGTAGTCTGCGGACAGGGAGCGACGAGCAGTACTTC. Protein: CASSLRTGSDEQYF.

Turning to this clone: At one boundary the junction diverges from the germline segment, which might be a read error. The chain recombines TRBV6-6 with TRBJ1-3; possibly TRBD1 for D (6 bases). Germline V gives CDR1 MNHNY, CDR2 SVGAGI (reference sequence). The CDR3 contains 16 residues. The CDR3 loop is CASSYRQQGSGNTIYF. CDR3 coding DNA: TGTGCCAGCAGTTACAGACAACAGGGTTCTGGGAACACCATATATTTT.

CDR3 sequence reads: CASSFSRGSPYGYTF. In nucleotides, the CDR3 is TGTGCCAGCAGTTTCTCTCGGGGTTCCCCCTATGGCTACACCTTC. The rearrangement joins TRBV6-5 to TRBJ1-2; D is ambiguous. Germline loops: CDR1 MNHEY, CDR2 SVGAGI. The CDR3 is made up of 15 amino acids. Trimming stripped 4 bases from V and 4 bases from J, with 16 bases between.

The chain links TRBV30 to TRBJ2-2; 8 bases align to TRBD1. The junction had 8 bases not matched to a gene; V was cut back by 2 bases and J by 6 bases. The CDR3 covers 15 residues. Germline CDR1 is GTSNPN and CDR2 is SVGIG (reference sequence). Here the CDR3 DNA reads TGTGCCTGGAGTTTCGGGACAGGACGTTCCGGGGAGCTGTTTTTT. This codes for CAWSFGTGRSGELFF.

The chain has TRBV12-3 or TRBV12-4 and TRBJ1-5; D is undetermined. V dropped 5 bases and J dropped 0 bases, with 5 bases sitting between them. The CDR3 length is 13 residues. This chain's CDR3 is CASSVNSNQPQHF. The CDR3, as DNA: TGTGCCAGCAGTGTCAATAGCAATCAGCCCCAGCATTTT.